This passage covers 20 T cell receptor beta chains from one sample sequenced in a study of Graves' ophthalmopathy and Graves' hyperthyroidism. RNA transcripts yielded amplified TCR beta CDR3 regions. RT-PCR with HTBI primers came first, then second-round multiplex PCR. TCRdb reprocessed the multiplex PCR reads via MiXCR and lists one record per CDR3 protein. The sample holds a few hundred thousand distinct CDR3 sequences; 15% are singletons and the top ten take around 7%. Sequencing was carried out using peripheral blood. Receptors were obtained from a woman aged 18-30 years with stable Graves' hyperthyroidism.

This clonotype was detected many times. The chain links TRBV12-3 or TRBV12-4 to TRBJ1-3; D not resolved. Trimming pared 4 bases from V and 2 bases from J, leaving 9 bases between. The CDR3 has 14 residues. CDR3 nucleotide sequence: TGTGCCAGCAGTTGGGGTACAGCTGGAAACACCATATATTTT. Translation gives CASSWGTAGNTIYF.

The chain joins TRBV20-1 to TRBJ2-7, with 7 bases fitting TRBD2. V was clipped by 0 bases and J by 1 base; unmatched bases: 6. The CDR3 runs 15 residues. Germline-derived CDR1 and CDR2 are DFQATT and SNEGSKA (reference sequence). The CDR3 DNA reads as TGCAGTGCTAGAGAGAGCGGGACGGCTTCCTACGAGCAGTACTTC. Amino acid sequence: CSARESGTASYEQYF.

Concerning this clonotype: A much larger clone is a single base away; this may be a read error. CDR3 DNA sequence: TGTGCCAGCAGTTACGACGGGTTCTATGGCTGCACCTTC. Translated: CASSYDGFYGCTF. The chain has TRBV6-5 and TRBJ1-2, with no clear D. There are 13 residues in the CDR3. Germline V gene lookup returns CDR1 MNHEY and CDR2 SVGAGI.

The table lists this clonotype with many counts. The chain employs TRBV6-1 and TRBJ2-5; TRBD2 matches at 12 bases. J gave up 5 bases and V 2 bases, and 3 bases lay outside the gene matches. The CDR3 length is 15 residues. CDR1 MNHNS and CDR2 SASEGT come from the germline V gene. CDR3 in amino acids: CASSELAGGLETQYF. DNA of the CDR3: TGTGCCAGCAGTGAACTAGCGGGGGGGCTGGAGACCCAGTACTTC.

Turning to this clonotype: This CDR3 is missing its conserved last phenylalanine or tryptophan, likely due to a read error. It is unclear where the CDR3 begins or ends on the DNA, so no DNA is shown, and the CDR3 is as TCRdb lists it. The chain is built from TRBV24-1 and TRBJ1-2; the table calls TRBD1, which could not be checked here. A total of 12 residues make up the CDR3, ends included. Germline values: CDR1 KGHDR, CDR2 SFDVKD. This CDR3 is CATSETDYGYTC.

Worth noting for this clonotype: The conserved closing phenylalanine or tryptophan is absent in this CDR3, likely reflecting a read error. This chain links TRBV9 with TRBJ1-1, with D possibly TRBD1 on 5 matching bases. The CDR3 is made up of 14 amino acids. The germline V gene encodes CDR1 SGDLS and CDR2 YYNGEE. V gave up 4 bases and J gave up 3 bases, with 13 bases separating them. The DNA for the CDR3 is TGTGCCAGCAGCCCATGGGACTGGGACACTGAAGCTTTCTAT. Protein sequence: CASSPWDWDTEAFY.

The genes are TRBV3-1 and TRBJ2-7, with TRBD2 matching 10 bases. Germline V CDR1 and CDR2: LGHDT, YNNKEL (reference sequence). CDR3 length: 15 residues. V trimming: 1 base; J trimming: 1 base; junction bases outside the gene matches: 1. CDR3 in DNA: TGTGCCAGCAGCCAAGTAGCGGGGGGATCCTACGAGCAGTACTTC. This encodes CASSQVAGGSYEQYF.

This clonotype came up many times. The chain is built from TRBV10-2 and TRBJ2-7; maybe TRBD2 (7 bases). Germline CDR1 is WSHSY and CDR2 is SAAADI. The CDR3 length is 14 residues. Trimming took 7 bases from V and 1 from J, leaving 14 bases between them. The CDR3 DNA reads TGCGCCAGCATGAGGGGGGGAACATCCTACGAGCAGTACTTC. This encodes CASMRGGTSYEQYF.

J is TRBJ1-5 and V is TRBV4-2; D gene uncertain. The CDR3 is 17 residues long. Germline CDR1 is LGHNA and CDR2 is YNFKEQ. Trimming cost V 0 bases and J 0 bases, with 12 bases left between them. The CDR3 reads CASSQDRRSNSNQPQHF. DNA of the CDR3: TGTGCCAGCAGCCAAGATCGTCGGTCTAATAGCAATCAGCCCCAGCATTTT.

This clonotype was observed at least ten times. This chain connects TRBV27 to TRBJ2-2; no clear D gene. The germline CDR1 and CDR2 sequences are MNHEY and SMNVEV (reference sequence). Trimming took off 4 bases at V and 4 bases at J, with 7 bases between the two ends. There are 13 residues in the CDR3. CDR3: CASSSHLTGELFF. The CDR3 coding sequence is TGTGCCAGCAGTTCCCATCTCACCGGGGAGCTGTTTTTT.

This clonotype was recorded at least ten times. The V and J genes are TRBV18 and TRBJ2-5; 12 nucleotides match TRBD2. Germline-derived CDR1 and CDR2 are KGHSH and LQKENI. The CDR3 extends over 15 amino acids. The trim removed 8 bases at V and 2 bases at J, leaving 6 bases unmatched. DNA of the CDR3: TGTGCCAGCAGTCCAGGACTAGCGGGGCAAGAGACCCAGTACTTC. Protein: CASSPGLAGQETQYF.

This clonotype was seen ten or more times. The chain carries TRBV5-1 and TRBJ2-3; 7 bases line up with TRBD1. The CDR3 has 15 residues. The V gene's germline CDR1 is SGHRS and CDR2 YFSETQ. V gave up 3 bases and J gave up 2 bases; unmatched junction bases: 6. CDR3 DNA: TGCGCCAGCAGCTATCGGGACAGTTCCACAGATACGCAGTATTTT. This translates into CASSYRDSSTDTQYF.

This clonotype was observed at least ten times. DNA for the CDR3: TGCGCCAGCAGCTTGGAGCTAACCGGGGGCTATGGCTACACCTTC. This codes for CASSLELTGGYGYTF. V is TRBV5-1 and J is TRBJ1-2, with TRBD1 as a possible D gene (5 bases). V gave up 0 bases and J gave up 4 bases, with 13 bases separating them. Looked up from germline, CDR1 is SGHRS and CDR2 is YFSETQ. The CDR3 has 15 amino acids. The entire variable domain, with the rest obtained from reference TRBV5-1 and TRBJ1-2, is as follows: KAGVTQTPRYLIKTRGQQVTLSCSPISGHRSVSWYQQTPGQGLQFLFEYFSETQRNKGNFPGRFSGRQFSNSRSEMNVSTLELGDSALYLCASSLELTGGYGYTFGSGTRLTVV.

The table lists this clonotype with many counts. The gene calls are TRBV19 and TRBJ1-3; no reliable D call. This CDR3 is 11 amino acids long. V was trimmed by 8 bases and J by 3 bases, leaving 5 bases between them. CDR1 LNHDA and CDR2 SQIVND come from the germline V gene (reference sequence). CDR3 sequence reads: CASARGNTIYF. For the CDR3, the DNA is TGTGCCAGTGCACGTGGAAACACCATATATTTT.

The chain recombines TRBV7-2 with TRBJ2-2, with D uncertain. In germline, CDR1 is SGHTA, CDR2 FQGNSA. This CDR3 region has 15 residues. V was trimmed by 4 bases and J by 1 base, leaving 10 bases between them. The CDR3 region is CASSSLAGNTGELFF. CDR3 DNA: TGTGCCAGCAGCTCCCTGGCAGGGAACACCGGGGAGCTGTTTTTT.

The chain uses TRBV10-3 and TRBJ2-7; D unclear. Trimming took off 0 bases at V and 1 base at J, with 10 bases between the two ends. Germline CDR1 and CDR2: ENHRY and SYGVKD. This CDR3 has 15 amino acids. CDR3 DNA: TGTGCCATCAGTGAGTCGATCGGTCAGTCCTACGAGCAGTACTTC. It encodes CAISESIGQSYEQYF.

This clonotype has at least ten counts. An end of the junction differs from the germline gene, which may be a read error. The chain joins TRBV7-8 to TRBJ2-4, with D tentatively TRBD2 (6 bases). The CDR3 spans 19 residues. Looked up from germline, CDR1 is SGHVS and CDR2 is FQNEAQ. Here the CDR3 reads CASSPPARRNTLAKNIKYF. The CDR3 nucleotides are TGTGCCAGCAGCCCCCCGGCCCGACGGAACACACTAGCCAAAAACATTAAGTACTTC.

J is TRBJ1-2 and V is TRBV6-5; D is possibly TRBD1 (5 bases). The length of the CDR3 is 15 residues. V was shortened by 0 bases and J by 6 bases, with 14 bases between the two germline ends. Germline V gene lookup returns CDR1 MNHEY and CDR2 SVGAGI. Here the CDR3 reads CASSYSPAGIDGYTF. As DNA, the CDR3 is TGTGCCAGCAGTTACTCCCCGGCAGGGATCGATGGCTACACCTTC.

This clonotype appeared many times. The V gene is TRBV19, the J gene TRBJ1-3; the D gene is possibly TRBD1 (6 bases). The germline V gene has CDR1 LNHDA and CDR2 SQIVND (reference sequence). There are 14 residues in the CDR3. The V gene lost 9 bases and the J gene lost 8 bases, with 20 bases spanning the gap. CDR3 loop: CASHHRVREDTIYF. The CDR3 coding sequence is TGTGCCAGCCATCACAGGGTCCGAGAGGACACCATATATTTT.

Ten or more counts support this clonotype. V gene TRBV12-3 or TRBV12-4 combines with J gene TRBJ2-7; D is perhaps TRBD2 (6 bases). The CDR3 consists of 14 residues. The germline V and J ends were trimmed by 4 bases and 4 bases, with 14 bases remaining between them. The DNA of the CDR3 is TGTGCCAGCAGTTCTAGACTAGTTACGTACGAGCAGTACTTC. Translating it yields CASSSRLVTYEQYF.